The clone carrying this TCR beta chain was seen many times. What it recognizes is unknown. The data belong to a study of CD8 T cells in ankylosing spondylitis. Whole-study results and caveats: In reactive arthritis synovial fluid and blood, some motif variants had been reported before. It appeared that ankylosing spondylitis blood was characterized by a TCR beta motif of fewer than 10 highly homologous variants. Reportedly, matched ankylosing spondylitis synovial fluid was significantly enriched for disease-linked clones.

The germline V and J ends were trimmed by 3 bases and 3 bases, with 9 bases remaining between them. The CDR3 runs 13 residues. Looked up from germline, CDR1 is DFQATT and CDR2 is SNEGSKA (reference sequence). TCRdb analysed the 5' RACE reads with MiXCR anew, one entry per CDR3 protein. The sample has over 700,000 distinct CDR3 sequences; around 17% are singletons. This clonotype originated in a male donor with ankylosing spondylitis. This chain uses TRBV20-1 with TRBJ2-1; D is possibly TRBD2 (6 bases). The sequenced sample consisted of blood, either unsorted or a sorted T cell fraction (not recorded which). DNA of the CDR3: TGCAGTGCTAGCGGGGGAAGCTACAATGAGCAGTTCTTC. The encoded protein is CSASGGSYNEQFF.